A single sample is the source of the 8 T cell receptor beta chains below, sequenced in a study of T cells in Graves' hyperthyroidism and ophthalmopathy. RNA transcripts served as the template for amplifying TCR beta CDR3 regions. First-round RT-PCR with HTBI primers amplified the TCR CDR3 region. Each CDR3 protein gets one entry after TCRdb re-called the multiplex PCR reads with MiXCR. The sample consists of a few hundred thousand distinct CDR3 sequences, roughly 13% of them appearing once. The material sequenced was blood. These receptor sequences come from a woman in her forties with Graves' ophthalmopathy.

Ten or more counts support this clonotype. The chain combines TRBV7-9 with TRBJ1-6, with D tentatively TRBD1 (5 bases). Trimming pared 6 bases from V and 10 bases from J, leaving 16 bases between. CDR1 and CDR2 from the germline V gene are SEHNR and FQNEAQ (reference sequence). The CDR3 runs 14 residues. The CDR3 protein is CASREGGEASPLHF. The CDR3 DNA reads TGTGCCAGCAGGGAAGGAGGGGAGGCCTCACCCCTCCACTTT.

This clonotype was counted ten times or more. The V and J genes are TRBV5-4 and TRBJ1-2, with D perhaps matching TRBD1 (5 bases). V lost 4 bases and J lost 0, with 13 bases in between. CDR1 SGHNT and CDR2 YYREEE come from the germline V gene (reference sequence). The CDR3 runs 15 residues. The CDR3 DNA sequence: TGTGCCAGCAGCGGCCCCAGGGATCCTAACTATGGCTACACCTTC. This sequence encodes CASSGPRDPNYGYTF. Complete variable domain (other parts from reference TRBV5-4 and TRBJ1-2): ETGVTQSPTHLIKTRGQQVTLRCSSQSGHNTVSWYQQALGQGPQFIFQYYREEENGRGNFPPRFSGLQFPNYSSELNVNALELDDSALYLCASSGPRDPNYGYTFGSGTRLTVV.

In this sample, this clonotype turned up a few times. The CDR3: CASSQTFGSGELFF. The CDR3 nucleotides read TGTGCCAGCAGCCAAACATTTGGGTCCGGGGAGCTGTTTTTT. The V gene is TRBV3-1, the J gene TRBJ2-2; D unclear. V lost 2 bases and J 6 bases, leaving 10 bases between the germline ends. CDR1 LGHDT and CDR2 YNNKEL come from the germline V gene (reference sequence). The CDR3 is 14 residues long.

This clonotype was counted many times. The chain has TRBV2 and TRBJ2-2, with a weak D call TRBD2 (6 bases). The V gene lost 3 bases and the J gene lost 5 bases, with 22 bases spanning the gap. Germline V gene sequence: CDR1 SNHLY, CDR2 FYNNEI. The CDR3 loop spans 18 amino acids. For the CDR3, the DNA is TGTGCCAGCAGTGATTACGCGGGGCGGTGGTGGTCAACCGGGGAGCTGTTTTTT. This encodes CASSDYAGRWWSTGELFF.

This clonotype was seen repeatedly, ten times or more. The chain recombines TRBV11-2 with TRBJ1-6; 7 positions agree with TRBD1. The CDR3 extends over 15 amino acids. V shed 5 bases and J 7 bases; nucleotides not matched to a gene: 8. Germline values: CDR1 SGHAT, CDR2 FQNNGV. CDR3 in DNA: TGTGCCAGCAGCCCTAGACAGGGTTCCAATTCACCCCTCCACTTT. It specifies CASSPRQGSNSPLHF.

There are many counts of this clonotype. V usage is TRBV7-6 and J usage is TRBJ2-5; perhaps TRBD1 as D (5 bases). Germline loops: CDR1 SGHVS, CDR2 FNYEAQ. Trimming cost V 5 bases and J 7 bases, with 14 bases left between them. CDR3 size: 13 residues. CDR3 region: CASSQGQGWTQYF. The CDR3 nucleotides read TGTGCCAGCAGCCAAGGTCAGGGTTGGACCCAGTACTTC.

A few counts support this clonotype. The chain combines TRBV15 with TRBJ1-4; D is uncertain. V lost 0 bases and J 0 bases, leaving 5 bases between the germline ends. Germline CDR1 LNHNV, CDR2 YYDKDF (reference sequence). The CDR3 totals 15 residues. CDR3 bases: TGTGCCACCAGCAGAGACAGCGCAACTAATGAAAAACTGTTTTTT. This sequence encodes CATSRDSATNEKLFF.

This clonotype appeared once. This chain links TRBV10-3 with TRBJ2-3, with 12 bases that match TRBD2. This CDR3 has 15 amino acids. The junction had 5 bases not matched to a gene; V was cut back by 6 bases and J by 4 bases. Germline CDR1 reads ENHRY; CDR2 reads SYGVKD. CDR3 coding DNA: TGTGCCATCAGCCGACTAGCGGGAGTCTCAGATACGCAGTATTTT. It is translated as CAISRLAGVSDTQYF.